The 20 T cell receptor beta chains below all came from one sample that was sequenced in a study of T cell clonality in common variable immunodeficiency. Clones were sequenced by immunoSEQ multiplex PCR, and TCRdb holds only the in-frame ones, with some missing. Reported are approximately 45,000 clones, none seen only once; the ten largest carry 2.1%. Sample: peripheral blood mononuclear cells. The receptors stem from a person between 18 and 75 years old in good health.

The sample holds many counts of this clone. The read comes to an end 3 residues before the CDR3 does, leaving the germline J gene to fill in the end. This chain links TRBV12-3 or TRBV12-4 with TRBJ2-1; the match to TRBD2 covers 8 bases. The CDR3 runs 15 residues. J was trimmed by 4 bases and V by 5 bases; bases with no gene match: 7. CDR3 region: CASSQSGGGYNEQFF. The sequenced CDR3 bases are TGTGCCAGCAGTCAAAGCGGGGGCGGGTACAATGAG.

A note on this clone: The CDR3 end falls 3 residues outside the read, so it is completed with the germline J gene. This chain connects TRBV7-2 to TRBJ2-3; 7 positions agree with TRBD2. Per germline, CDR1 SGHTA and CDR2 FQGNSA. V shed 5 bases, J shed 4 bases, and the junction held 9 bases outside the gene matches. There are 15 residues in the CDR3. CDR3 bases read: TGTGCCAGCAGCAAAGCGGGGCCCGGGGCAGATACG. It codes for CASSKAGPGADT. The complete CDR3 protein is CASSKAGPGADTQYF.

This clone was seen at least ten times. The CDR3 end falls 3 residues outside the read, so it is completed with the germline J gene. The chain uses TRBV7-7 and TRBJ2-7; 8 bases map to TRBD1. Germline CDR1 SSHAT, CDR2 FNYEAQ (reference sequence). Trimming took 1 base from V and 3 from J; bases not matched to a gene: 5. The CDR3 runs 15 residues. The CDR3 here is CASSLGPGGNYEQYF. The CDR3 DNA, read in part, is TGTGCCAGCAGCTTAGGCCCAGGGGGCAACTACGAG.

This clone occurred many times. The read terminates 3 residues ahead of where the CDR3 ends, so the germline J gene completes it. The chain recombines TRBV19 with TRBJ2-3; 10 bases fit TRBD2. V was clipped by 5 bases and J by 2 bases; unmatched bases: 1. Germline V gene data show CDR1 as LNHDA and CDR2 as SQIVND (reference sequence). The CDR3 totals 14 residues. The DNA read from the CDR3 is TGTGCCAGTAGTCTAGCGGGGGTCACAGATACG. It is translated as CASSLAGVTDT. The CDR3 in full is CASSLAGVTDTQYF. The full variable domain, its missing parts supplied by reference TRBV19 and TRBJ2-3, is DGGITQSPKYLFRKEGQNVTLSCEQNLNHDAMYWYRQDPGQGLRLIYYSQIVNDFQKGDIAEGYSVSREKKESFPLTVTSAQKNPTAFYLCASSLAGVTDTQYFGPGTRLTVL.

This clone was counted ten times or more. The read terminates 3 residues before the CDR3 end, so the remaining end is supplied by the germline J gene. V usage is TRBV7-3 and J usage is TRBJ2-3; 9 bases agree with TRBD2. The CDR3 is 16 amino acids. Per the germline V gene, CDR1 is SGHTA and CDR2 is FQGTGA. With 4 bases clipped from V and 2 bases from J, the junction kept 7 bases outside the gene matches. CDR3 residues: CASSSQLAGPTDTQYF. The CDR3 DNA, read in part, is TGTGCCAGCAGCTCCCAGCTAGCGGGACCCACAGATACG.

The sample holds many counts of this clone. Sequencing ends 3 residues short of the CDR3 end; the germline J gene provides the rest. The gene calls are TRBV18 and TRBJ1-1; unclear D gene. Germline V lookup: CDR1 KGHSH, CDR2 LQKENI. This CDR3 spans 15 amino acids. Trimming pared 2 bases from V and 4 bases from J, leaving 14 bases between. The CDR3 spells CASSPNIGGSTEAFF. The CDR3 DNA, read in part, is TGTGCCAGCTCACCAAATATCGGAGGGTCCACTGAA. Complete variable domain (other parts from reference TRBV18 and TRBJ1-1): NAGVMQNPRHLVRRRGQEARLRCSPMKGHSHVYWYRQLPEEGLKFMVYLQKENIIDESGMPKERFSAEFPKEGPSILRIQQVVRGDSAAYFCASSPNIGGSTEAFFGQGTRLTVV.

The table lists this clone with many counts. The sequence runs out 3 residues before the end of the CDR3; the remainder is reconstructed from the germline J gene. The V and J genes are TRBV30 and TRBJ1-1; D not certain. Germline V gene sequence: CDR1 GTSNPN, CDR2 SVGIG (reference sequence). The ends were cut back, 1 base at V and 7 bases at J, with 10 bases in the middle. The CDR3 runs to 12 residues. Here the CDR3 reads CAWSAQRFEAFF. The sequenced part of the CDR3 DNA is TGTGCCTGGAGTGCCCAGCGATTTGAA.

This clone was observed at least ten times. The CDR3 end is not reached by the read, which stops 3 residues before it; the germline J gene fills it in. This sample includes further DNA sequences coding for the same CDR3. This chain joins TRBV30 and TRBJ1-3; D may be TRBD1 (5 bases). V dropped 4 bases and J dropped 5 bases, with 6 bases sitting between them. CDR3 length: 11 residues. CDR1 GTSNPN and CDR2 SVGIG come from the germline V gene (reference sequence). The covered CDR3 bases are TGTGCCTGGAAGGGGCGAAACACC. This gives the protein CAWKGRNT. The full CDR3 reads CAWKGRNTIYF. Full variable domain (missing parts from reference TRBV30 and TRBJ1-3): SQTIHQWPATLVQPVGSPLSLECTVEGTSNPNLYWYRQAAGRGLQLLFYSVGIGQISSEVPQNLSASRPQDRQFILSSKKLLLSDSGFYLCAWKGRNTIYFGEGSWLTVV.

This clone was observed at least ten times. Coverage ceases 3 residues before the CDR3 finishes, and the germline J gene fills in the end. The chain couples TRBV6-2 or TRBV6-3 to TRBJ2-1; TRBD1 matches 10 bases. The CDR3 runs 15 residues. Germline CDR1 and CDR2: MNHEY and SVGEGT. Unmatched junction bases numbered 7, after V lost 5 bases and J lost 6 bases. CDR3 in amino acids: CASSRRTGGTNEQFF. CDR3 bases read: TGTGCCAGCAGTCGCCGGACAGGGGGGACCAATGAG.

This clone was observed a few times. The read ends 3 residues shy of where the CDR3 ends; the end is completed using the germline J gene. The gene calls are TRBV2 and TRBJ1-6; 7 positions agree with TRBD1. The J segment lost 4 bases and the V segment lost 5 bases, leaving 5 bases of the junction unmatched. Germline values: CDR1 SNHLY, CDR2 FYNNEI. The CDR3 is 15 residues long. The CDR3 DNA, read in part, is TGTGCCAGCAGTCAACAGGGGTTTTATAATTCACCC. Translation gives CASSQQGFYNSP. The full CDR3 reads CASSQQGFYNSPLHF. The full variable domain, with the rest looked up from reference TRBV2 and TRBJ1-6, is EPEVTQTPSHQVTQMGQEVILRCVPISNHLYFYWYRQILGQKVEFLVSFYNNEISEKSEIFDDQFSVERPDGSNFTLKIRSTKLEDSAMYFCASSQQGFYNSPLHFGNGTRLTVT.

In this sample, this clone turned up many times. The observed sequence ends 3 residues before the CDR3 terminus, with the missing tail filled in from the germline J gene. The V gene is TRBV19, the J gene TRBJ1-4; possibly TRBD1 for D (5 bases). The CDR3 has 11 amino acids. Trimming removed 11 bases at V and 8 bases at J, with 12 bases between. Germline loops: CDR1 LNHDA, CDR2 SQIVND (reference sequence). The DNA read from the CDR3 is TGTGCCTGCCGGGAGGGGGAAAAA. Its translation is CACREGEK. The full CDR3 protein reads CACREGEKLFF.

As for this clone: The read ends 3 residues before the CDR3 terminus; that terminus is restored from the germline J gene. Other DNA variants within this sample encode the same CDR3. V is TRBV19 and J is TRBJ1-2, with 7 bases aligning to TRBD1. Germline CDR1 LNHDA, CDR2 SQIVND (reference sequence). There are 13 residues in the CDR3. The sequenced CDR3 bases are TGTGCCAGTAGTATAGATCGGGACAGACGC. Amino acid sequence: CASSIDRDRR. The complete CDR3 sequence is CASSIDRDRRYTF.

This clone was seen ten or more times. Read coverage stops 3 residues before the CDR3 terminus; the germline J gene supplies the remainder. This rearrangement joins TRBV10-3 to TRBJ2-3, with 13 bases matching TRBD2. The CDR3 spans 18 residues. V was pared by 0 bases and J by 2 bases, with 5 bases of the junction left unmatched. The germline CDR1 and CDR2 sequences are ENHRY and SYGVKD. CDR3 amino acids: CAISESGTSGALTDTQYF. CDR3 DNA (partial): TGTGCCATCAGTGAGTCAGGGACTAGCGGGGCCCTCACAGATACG.

This clone showed up many times. The CDR3 end lies 3 residues beyond the end of the read and is filled in from the germline J gene. This chain connects TRBV6-1 to TRBJ1-3; 8 bases map to TRBD1. The CDR3 extends over 15 amino acids. V lost 1 base and J lost 2; bases outside the gene matches: 1. Germline CDR1 is MNHNS and CDR2 is SASEGT. CDR3 bases read: TGTGCCAGCAGTGAAGGGGGACAGGCTGGAAACACC. Protein: CASSEGGQAGNT. The CDR3 in full is CASSEGGQAGNTIYF.

This clone was detected many times. Read data end 3 residues before the CDR3 end; the end is taken from the germline J gene. V gene TRBV7-2 combines with J gene TRBJ1-2; 9 positions agree with TRBD1. The V and J ends lost 3 bases and 2 bases, in that order; junction bases with no gene match: 4. Per the germline V gene, CDR1 is SGHTA and CDR2 is FQGNSA. This CDR3 is 15 amino acids long. Incomplete CDR3 DNA: TGTGCCAGCAGCTTCGGACAGGGGATGAACTATGGC. It yields the protein CASSFGQGMNYG. The full CDR3 reads CASSFGQGMNYGYTF.

This clone was detected ten times or more. The read terminates 3 residues before the CDR3 end, so the remaining end is supplied by the germline J gene. The chain uses TRBV5-6 and TRBJ2-1; D is perhaps TRBD2 (6 bases). Trimming shortened V by 0 bases and J by 6 bases, and 10 bases separated the two germline ends. Germline V gives CDR1 SGHDT, CDR2 YYEEEE. The CDR3 runs to 14 residues. The covered CDR3 bases are TGTGCCAGCAGCTTGGGAGGACTATTCAATGAG. Amino acid sequence: CASSLGGLFNE. The entire CDR3 sequence reads CASSLGGLFNEQFF.

This clone was detected many times. From the germline J gene comes the end of the CDR3, since the read stops 3 residues before it. V usage is TRBV20-1 and J usage is TRBJ2-1, with 9 bases matching TRBD2. The CDR3 is 14 residues long. Looked up from germline, CDR1 is DFQATT and CDR2 is SNEGSKA (reference sequence). After removal of 6 bases from V and 1 base from J, the junction contained 4 bases not matched to a gene. CDR3 DNA, as far as it was read: TGCAGTGCGCTAGCGGGGAAGTCCTACAATGAG. It encodes CSALAGKSYNE. The CDR3 in full is CSALAGKSYNEQFF.

This clone was recorded at least ten times. The chain's CDR3 is CASSWDRLKDSPLHF. The sequenced part of the CDR3 DNA is TGTGCCAGCAGCTGGGACAGGCTTAAGGATTCACCC. The V and J genes are TRBV7-2 and TRBJ1-6; 8 bases line up with TRBD1. Read sequence stops 3 residues before the CDR3 end, and the germline J gene provides the missing end. Germline loops: CDR1 SGHTA, CDR2 FQGNSA. The CDR3 extends over 15 amino acids. J was trimmed by 8 bases and V by 4 bases; bases with no gene match: 7.

The table lists this clone with many counts. The read finishes 3 residues shy of the CDR3 end, and the germline J gene is used to complete it. This chain links TRBV18 with TRBJ2-1; 7 bases align to TRBD1. Germline CDR1 is KGHSH and CDR2 is LQKENI. This CDR3 has 13 amino acids. The V segment lost 3 bases and the J segment 6 bases; nucleotides outside the gene matches: 2. The CDR3 spells CASSPGQSNEQFF. CDR3 DNA, as far as it was read: TGTGCCAGCTCACCGGGACAGAGCAATGAG.

This clone was seen ten or more times. The read terminates 3 residues before the CDR3 end, so the remaining end is supplied by the germline J gene. The chain joins TRBV7-9 to TRBJ1-1; possibly TRBD1 for D (6 bases). CDR3 size: 14 residues. Germline loops: CDR1 SEHNR, CDR2 FQNEAQ (reference sequence). The V end was cut by 5 bases, the J end by 4 bases, with 14 bases between. The sequenced CDR3 bases are TGTGCCAGCAGCATTGAGGGGGTAACCACTGAA. Amino acid sequence: CASSIEGVTTE. The CDR3, in full, reads CASSIEGVTTEAFF. Based on the CDR3 plus reference TRBV7-9 and TRBJ1-1, the full variable domain is DTGVSQNPRHKITKRGQNVTFRCDPISEHNRLYWYRQTLGQGPEFLTYFQNEAQLEKSRLLSDRFSAERPKGSFSTLEIQRTEQGDSAMYLCASSIEGVTTEAFFGQGTRLTVV.